This T cell receptor (beta chain) was observed in a study of OX40 agonist ivuxolimab in advanced cancers. The overall study: The dose-escalation cohort was around 83% male, with a mean age of 60 years, ranging about 23 to 80.

Autoimmune disease history or systemic immunosuppression barred patients. This CDR3 has 12 residues. CDR1 MDHEN and CDR2 SYDVKM come from the germline V gene. V lost 5 bases and J 4 bases, leaving 9 bases between the germline ends. Turning to this clone: As yet, its antigen is unknown.

This table comes from immunoSEQ multiplex PCR, and its TCRdb copy is limited to in-frame clones, with some not included. The sample lists under 65,000 clones; roughly nine tenths were seen once. Study-level points and caveats: Among the lowest peripheral clonal expansion occurred in 0.1-3.0 mg/kg partial responders.

Sequenced here: CD4+ or CD8+ T cells sorted from blood, sampled in a trial of the OX40 agonist ivuxolimab. This receptor was obtained from an adult with an advanced solid tumor such as melanoma, head and neck, liver or kidney cancer. The J gene is TRBJ2-7, the V gene TRBV28, with TRBD1 as a possible D gene (5 bases). For the CDR3, the DNA is TGTGCCAGCAGTACTACAGGTTACGAGCAGTACTTC. Translation gives CASSTTGYEQYF.